Listed below are T cell receptor beta chains from one sample, sequenced in a study of T-cell memory formation after mild COVID-19. TCRdb redid the calling of the 5' RACE reads with MiXCR, one entry per CDR3 protein. Among 450,000 or so distinct CDR3 sequences listed, nearly 25% were seen once. Sequenced material: PBMCs or a T cell subset sorted from them (not recorded which). These receptors were taken from an adult woman who had mild COVID-19 (a few samples of this study predate the infection). Cell type and time point are not known. Each CDR3 is given with its conserved first and last residue. D genes are given only for firm matches. Expanded clones get a size class; other rows say once, few or many, or leave the size out.

15 many TRBJ2-7 TRBV7-9 NA TGTGCCAGCAGCAGTGACCCGGGTCTTTACTACGAGCAGTACTTC CASSSDPGLYYEQYF
14 NA TRBJ2-1 TRBV7-2 NA TGTGCCAGCAGCTTTGGGGGAAAGGGGAATGAGCAGTTCTTC CASSFGGKGNEQFF
13 NA TRBJ1-4 TRBV7-2 NA TGTGCCAGCAGCCCAGGGGCTCCTGAAAAACTGTTTTTT CASSPGAPEKLFF
13 NA TRBJ1-2 TRBV30 NA TGTGCCTGGAGTGTGGCAGGGAACTATGGCTACACCTTC CAWSVAGNYGYTF
13 NA TRBJ2-7 TRBV29-1 TRBD1 TGCAGCGTCCGCGGACAGGTATCCTACGAGCAGTACTTC CSVRGQVSYEQYF
12 few TRBJ1-1 TRBV7-8 NA TGTGCCAGCAGCTTCTCGTACACTGAAGCTTTCTTT CASSFSYTEAFF
17 NA TRBJ2-2 TRBV4-1 NA TGCGCCAGCAGCCAAGGGAGGGCAATCGCGAACACCGGGGAGCTGTTTTTT CASSQGRAIANTGELFF
15 once TRBJ1-2 TRBV19 TRBD1 TGTGCCAGTAGTATAGGACAGGGCTCGGCCTATGGCTACACCTTC CASSIGQGSAYGYTF
13 NA TRBJ2-3 TRBV7-3 NA TGTGCCAGCAGTCACGGGGCAACAGATACGCAGTATTTT CASSHGATDTQYF
14 few TRBJ2-3 TRBV29-1 NA TGCAGCGTTGTAAGGGGAGCGAGCACAGATACGCAGTATTTT CSVVRGASTDTQYF
12 once TRBJ2-3 TRBV24-1 TRBD2 TGTGCCACTGGCGAGGTGCGGGGGTATCAGTATTTT CATGEVRGYQYF
13 few TRBJ2-3 TRBV4-1 NA TGCGCCAGCAGCCAAGGGGCTTCAGATACGCAGTATTTT CASSQGASDTQYF
14 NA TRBJ1-1 TRBV20-1 NA TGCAGTGCTAGAGGGTACAGGGAGAACACTGAAGCTTTCTTT CSARGYRENTEAFF
19 NA TRBJ2-1 TRBV12-3/TRBV12-4 TRBD2 TGTGCCAGCAGTGGGACTAGCGGGCAAACCAATCGCTCCTACAATGAGCAGTTCTTC CASSGTSGQTNRSYNEQFF
14 many TRBJ2-2 TRBV2 NA TGTGCCTATAGCCAGCGAGCTAACACCGGGGAGCTGTTTTTT CAYSQRANTGELFF
15 NA TRBJ2-7 TRBV5-1 NA TGCGCCAGCAGCTTGATTTTAGGGGGGGCCTACGAGCAGTACTTC CASSLILGGAYEQYF
16 few TRBJ2-1 TRBV7-2 TRBD1 TGTGCCAGCAGCTTATCCGGGACAGGGAGCTTCAATGAGCAGTTCTTC CASSLSGTGSFNEQFF
14 many TRBJ2-5 TRBV4-2 NA TGTGCCAGCAGCCGCGGACTAACGGCCGAGACCCAGTACTTC CASSRGLTAETQYF
13 NA TRBJ1-1 TRBV7-3 NA TGTGCCAGCAGCTTCAACCCTGGCGGTGAAGCTTTCTTT CASSFNPGGEAFF
13 NA TRBJ2-5 TRBV20-1 NA TGCAGTGCTAGAGAGGGGCGGATGGGGACCCAGTACTTC CSAREGRMGTQYF
16 NA TRBJ1-1 TRBV6-6 TRBD1 TGTGCCAGCAGTTACCCGGGACAGGGTTTGGGCACTGAAGCTTTCTTT CASSYPGQGLGTEAFF
13 NA TRBJ2-5 TRBV20-1 NA TGCAGTGCCCCGGACGGGGACGTGGAGACCCAGTACTTC CSAPDGDVETQYF
15 NA TRBJ1-1 TRBV9 NA TGTGCCAGCAGCGTAGCTGCGGGGGCGAGCACTGAAGCTTTCTTT CASSVAAGASTEAFF
19 NA TRBJ2-2 TRBV2 TRBD2 TGTGCCAGCAGTGAAAATCGCGCTAGCGGGGGGACGAACACCGGGGAGCTGTTTTTT CASSENRASGGTNTGELFF
14 NA TRBJ2-1 TRBV7-2 TRBD2 TGTGCCCTAGCGGGAGGAAGGACCTACAATGAGCAGTTCTTC CALAGGRTYNEQFF
16 few TRBJ2-1 TRBV4-1 TRBD2 TGCGCCAGCAGTGCACCACTAGCGGGGGGATCAAATGAGCAGTTCTTC CASSAPLAGGSNEQFF
15 few TRBJ2-5 TRBV30 TRBD1 TGTGCCTGGAGTACAGTGGACAGGGGACTTGAGACCCAGTACTTC CAWSTVDRGLETQYF
17 few TRBJ1-1 TRBV24-1 NA TGTGCCACCAGTGATTCCTCGGGGGGGGCGACGAACACTGAAGCTTTCTTT CATSDSSGGATNTEAFF
16 few TRBJ2-6 TRBV6-1 TRBD2 TGTGCCAGTCAAAACCTAGCGGTCTCTGGGGCCAACGTCCTGACTTTC CASQNLAVSGANVLTF
16 few TRBJ2-3 TRBV9 NA TGTGCCAGCAGCGTAGACGCGACTAGGGGCACAGATACGCAGTATTTT CASSVDATRGTDTQYF
18 few TRBJ2-1 TRBV30 NA TGTGCCTGGAGTGTACTTGGCGGGCCCCTAAGCTCCTACAATGAGCAGTTCTTC CAWSVLGGPLSSYNEQFF
14 NA TRBJ1-2 TRBV7-6 NA TGTGCCAGCAGCCCCCGGACAACTAACTATGGCTACACCTTC CASSPRTTNYGYTF